This entry lists 18 T cell receptor beta chains sequenced from one sample in a study of graft-versus-host responses after intestinal transplantation. Profiling relied on immunoSEQ multiplex PCR, and the TCRdb table lists in-frame clones only, not all of them. The top ten clones hold under 25% of a sample with about 39,000 clones, roughly 93% of them seen once. The antigens these receptors bind are not known. The sample was unstimulated CD8+ T cells sorted from spleen or lymph node cells, taken before transplant. The receptors derive from a human donor who was the organ donor for an intestinal transplant.

V gene TRBV19 combines with J gene TRBJ2-7; D possibly corresponds to TRBD1 (6 bases). CDR3 length equals 15 residues. Trimming took off 4 bases at V and 4 bases at J, with 17 bases between the two ends. The germline V gene has CDR1 LNHDA and CDR2 SQIVND (reference sequence). The DNA of the CDR3 is TGTGCCAGTAGTACGAGGCGAAGGGGGATTTACGAGCAGTACTTC. It encodes CASSTRRRGIYEQYF.

The chain employs TRBV2 and TRBJ1-5; D perhaps matches TRBD1 (5 bases). There are 14 residues in the CDR3. CDR1 SNHLY and CDR2 FYNNEI come from the germline V gene. Trimming took off 2 bases at V and 4 bases at J, with 9 bases between the two ends. In DNA, the CDR3 is TGTGCCAGCAGTGAATGGGGGGGAAATCAGCCCCAGCATTTT. Protein product: CASSEWGGNQPQHF.

This chain links TRBV6-4 with TRBJ2-3; TRBD2 agrees at 11 bases. J was trimmed by 2 bases and V by 7 bases; bases with no gene match: 2. Germline V gives CDR1 MRHNA, CDR2 SNTAGT. The CDR3 extends over 14 amino acids. Here the CDR3 DNA reads TGTGCCAGCAAGGGACTAGCGGACACAGATACGCAGTATTTT. Protein sequence: CASKGLADTDTQYF.

V gene TRBV7-6 combines with J gene TRBJ2-5; 10 nucleotides align to TRBD2. Germline V CDR1 and CDR2: SGHVS, FNYEAQ. V lost 4 bases to trimming and J lost 1 base; unmatched junction nucleotides: 6. The CDR3 extends over 16 amino acids. The CDR3 region has the DNA TGTGCCAGCAGCTACGGTAGCGGGAGGCCCCAAGAGACCCAGTACTTC. This translates into CASSYGSGRPQETQYF.

This chain links TRBV29-1 with TRBJ2-1; tentatively, D is TRBD2 (5 bases). There are 12 residues in the CDR3. Germline CDR1 is SQVTM and CDR2 is ANQGSEA. The V gene lost 7 bases and the J gene lost 4 bases, with 11 bases spanning the gap. The CDR3 nucleotides are TGCAGCGCCGAAGAGGGTTACAATGAGCAGTTCTTC. It translates to CSAEEGYNEQFF.

This clone was seen only once. The rearrangement uses TRBV5-6 and TRBJ2-6; unclear D gene. The CDR3 extends over 13 amino acids. Germline V gives CDR1 SGHDT, CDR2 YYEEEE. The germline V and J ends were trimmed by 7 bases and 0 bases, with 5 bases remaining between them. CDR3 nucleotides: TGTGCCAGCCGGGCCTCTGGGGCCAACGTCCTGACTTTC. Translating it yields CASRASGANVLTF.

The chain couples TRBV28 to TRBJ2-5; possible D gene TRBD1, 5 bases. Germline V gene data show CDR1 as MDHEN and CDR2 as SYDVKM. The CDR3 is 14 residues long. The V end lost 6 bases, the J end lost 5 bases, and 16 bases lay between the germline ends. CDR3 protein: CASRGPARAETQYF. The DNA for the CDR3 is TGTGCCAGCAGGGGGCCAGCCCGGGCGGAGACCCAGTACTTC.

The chain links TRBV29-1 to TRBJ2-2; the D is unclear. Germline V lookup: CDR1 SQVTM, CDR2 ANQGSEA. V lost 6 bases and J lost 2, with 10 bases in between. This CDR3 has 13 amino acids. As DNA, the CDR3 is TGCAGCGTCAAACAAGAAAACACCGGGGAGCTGTTTTTT. Its protein is CSVKQENTGELFF.

The chain links TRBV27 to TRBJ1-2; the D is unclear. CDR3 size: 13 residues. Trimming left V 2 bases short and J 2 bases short, with 6 bases between. Germline V gene sequence: CDR1 MNHEY, CDR2 SMNVEV (reference sequence). This CDR3 is CASSLGLNYGYTF. CDR3 bases: TGTGCCAGCAGTTTAGGATTGAACTATGGCTACACCTTC.

V usage is TRBV28 and J usage is TRBJ2-5; D is perhaps TRBD2 (6 bases). V was trimmed by 11 bases and J by 5 bases, leaving 9 bases between them. The CDR3 loop spans 10 amino acids. Germline-derived CDR1 and CDR2 are MDHEN and SYDVKM. The chain's CDR3 is CAVGGETQYF. The DNA for the CDR3 is TGTGCCGTTGGGGGGGAGACCCAGTACTTC.

This clone is deemed medium-sized. This chain links TRBV10-3 with TRBJ1-1; the D gene is possibly TRBD1 (6 bases). The V gene's germline CDR1 is ENHRY and CDR2 SYGVKD. The CDR3 spans 14 residues. V dropped 2 bases and J dropped 5 bases, with 12 bases sitting between them. In nucleotides, the CDR3 is TGTGCCATCAGTGAGAATGGAGGGGGAACTGAAGCTTTCTTT. Translated: CAISENGGGTEAFF.

The chain is built from TRBV5-6 and TRBJ2-2; TRBD2 matches at 12 bases. The CDR3 contains 16 residues. Trimming removed 4 bases from V and 7 bases from J; junction bases left unmatched: 8. Germline V gives CDR1 SGHDT, CDR2 YYEEEE. The DNA of the CDR3 is TGTGCCAGCAGCACAAGACTAGCGGGAGCTCGCGGGGAGCTGTTTTTT. This encodes CASSTRLAGARGELFF.

The sample holds one count of this clone. This sequence joins TRBV6-5 and TRBJ2-7, with D perhaps matching TRBD2 (6 bases). Per germline, CDR1 MNHEY and CDR2 SVGAGI. This CDR3 has 16 amino acids. Trimming cost V 2 bases and J 2 bases, with 16 bases left between them. The CDR3 is CASSYSLRGSPYEQYF. The DNA for the CDR3 is TGTGCCAGCAGTTACAGCCTCCGGGGGTCTCCCTACGAGCAGTACTTC.

The chain links TRBV4-2 to TRBJ2-1; the D gene could be TRBD1 or TRBD2 (5 bases each). V gave up 3 bases and J gave up 6 bases, with 12 bases separating them. This CDR3 is 14 amino acids long. Germline V gene sequence: CDR1 LGHNA, CDR2 YNFKEQ. The CDR3 loop is CASSQTGPFNEQFF. CDR3 DNA: TGTGCCAGCAGCCAGACGGGACCTTTCAATGAGCAGTTCTTC.

CDR3 nucleotides: TGTGCCAGCAGTGAGAGGGGGAGTAATCTGTCTTCTTTCACAGATACGCAGTATTTT. It translates to CASSERGSNLSSFTDTQYF. The chain joins TRBV6-4 to TRBJ2-3; D perhaps matches TRBD1 (6 bases). Germline assignment: CDR1 MRHNA and CDR2 SNTAGT. Trimming took off 3 bases at V and 2 bases at J, with 24 bases between the two ends. CDR3 length equals 19 residues.

The chain couples TRBV28 to TRBJ2-3, with 8 bases fitting TRBD2. CDR3 length: 15 residues. The J segment lost 2 bases and the V segment lost 5 bases, leaving 6 bases of the junction unmatched. The germline CDR1 and CDR2 sequences are MDHEN and SYDVKM. The CDR3 DNA sequence: TGTGCCAGCAGTAGCTTAGCGGGACCCACAGATACGCAGTATTTT. As protein: CASSSLAGPTDTQYF.

The chain carries TRBV28 and TRBJ2-3; 7 bases map to TRBD1. V dropped 5 bases and J dropped 0; count of bases not matched to a gene: 23. Germline V gene data show CDR1 as MDHEN and CDR2 as SYDVKM. The CDR3 sequence is 21 residues long. The CDR3, as DNA: TGTGCCAGCAGTACCATACAGGGGAGTCGGCTAGGATCGACTAGCACAGATACGCAGTATTTT. Amino acid sequence: CASSTIQGSRLGSTSTDTQYF.

The V gene is TRBV4-1, the J gene TRBJ2-3; TRBD2 agrees at 13 bases. Germline trimming cut 2 bases from V and 3 bases from J; bases unmatched to any gene: 14. The CDR3 runs 20 residues. From germline, CDR1 is MGHRA and CDR2 YSYEKL. Here the CDR3 DNA reads TGCGCCAGCAGCCAATTAACTAGCGGGAGGGGTTGGGCGATAACAGATACGCAGTATTTT. Its protein is CASSQLTSGRGWAITDTQYF.